This T cell receptor (beta chain) was obtained from a study of CD8+ T cells in alopecia areata. This CDR3 is 15 amino acids long. V gave up 4 bases and J gave up 6 bases; unmatched junction bases: 5. Germline V lookup: CDR1 SGHRS, CDR2 YFSETQ. Investigators isolated RNA and reverse transcribed it into cDNA to act as the sequencing template. Sequencing was performed with immunoSEQ multiplex PCR; in TCRdb, only in-frame clones are kept and a portion is missing. The sample has under 200,000 clones, around three fifths seen once. Indicated treatment: oral pan-JAK inhibitor, 5-10 mg twice daily. Lesional scalp punch biopsies and peripheral blood came from alopecia areata patients.

Material: CD4+ T cells sorted from blood, obtained at week 4, from a patient treated with tofacitinib. This TCR was sampled from a human donor with alopecia areata. This rearrangement joins TRBV5-1 to TRBJ1-6; the match to TRBD1 covers 9 bases. The CDR3: CASSETGGVNSPLHF. The CDR3 region has the DNA TGCGCCAGCAGCGAAACAGGGGGCGTTAATTCACCCCTCCACTTT.